This T cell receptor beta chain was identified during a study of cytomegalovirus exposure and HLA in healthy donors. Study-level findings and limits: Analysis performed later showed TCR beta chains linked to HLA being more clonally expanded than equally common others. Later analysis showed most CMV-associated TCR beta chains appearing HLA-restricted.

This clone was counted only a few times. As yet, its antigen is unknown. Primers included in the PCR were 60 Vbeta and 13 Jbeta primers. The protocol was immunoSEQ multiplex PCR, while the TCRdb copy is restricted to in-frame clones and leaves out a portion. The sample consists of 72,000 or so clones, around 79% of them appearing once. CDR1 and CDR2 (germline): LGHNA, YSLEER. The CDR3 consists of 13 residues. V was trimmed by 2 bases and J by 4 bases, leaving 9 bases between them. The sequence was collected from a woman between 25 and 40 years old in good health and CMV-seropositive. The chain uses TRBV4-3 and TRBJ2-7; no clear D gene. Sequencing was carried out using PBMCs. The CDR3 is CASSQMRDYEQYF. CDR3 sequence (DNA): TGCGCCAGCAGCCAAATGAGAGATTACGAGCAGTACTTC.